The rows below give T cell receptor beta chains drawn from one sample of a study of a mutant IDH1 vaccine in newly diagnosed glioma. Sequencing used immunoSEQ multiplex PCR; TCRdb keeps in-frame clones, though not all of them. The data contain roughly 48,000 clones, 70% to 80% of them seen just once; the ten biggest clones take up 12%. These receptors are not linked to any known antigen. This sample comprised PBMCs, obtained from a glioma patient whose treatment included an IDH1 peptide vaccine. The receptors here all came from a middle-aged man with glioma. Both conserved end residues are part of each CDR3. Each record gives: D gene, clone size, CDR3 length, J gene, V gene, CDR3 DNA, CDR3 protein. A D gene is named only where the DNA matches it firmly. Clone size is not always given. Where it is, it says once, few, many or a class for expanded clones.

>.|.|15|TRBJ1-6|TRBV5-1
TGCGCCAGCAGCTTGGAACGCAGCGACGATTCACCCCTCCACTTT
CASSLERSDDSPLHF
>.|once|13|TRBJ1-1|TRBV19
TGTGCCAGTAGTATACAGGGAAACACTGAAGCTTTCTTT
CASSIQGNTEAFF
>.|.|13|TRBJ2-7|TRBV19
TGTGCCAGTTCTCCTGGGCCGTCCTACGAGCAGTACTTC
CASSPGPSYEQYF
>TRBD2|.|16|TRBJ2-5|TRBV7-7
TGTGCCACCTCCGGGACTAGCGGGAGGGTACGAGAGACCCAGTACTTC
CATSGTSGRVRETQYF
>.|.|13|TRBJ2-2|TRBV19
TGTGCCAGTAGTATCAGGGAAACCGGGGAGCTGTTTTTT
CASSIRETGELFF
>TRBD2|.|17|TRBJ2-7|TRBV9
TGTGCCAGCAGCGAGGGGGATGGACTAGCGGGCTCCTACGAGCAGTACTTC
CASSEGDGLAGSYEQYF
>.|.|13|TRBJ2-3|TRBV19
TGTGCCAGTGCAAGACAGGACACAGATACGCAGTATTTT
CASARQDTDTQYF
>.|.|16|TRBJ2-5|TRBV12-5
TGTGCTAGTGGTTTGATGGTCACTCGGTTGGCAGAGACCCAGTACTTC
CASGLMVTRLAETQYF
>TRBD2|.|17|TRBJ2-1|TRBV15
TGTGCCACCACCGAGGTTAAACTAGCGGGAGTTGTGAATGAGCAGTTCTTC
CATTEVKLAGVVNEQFF
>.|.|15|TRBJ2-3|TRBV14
TGTGCCAGCAGCCAAGCCTGGACCACAGCAGATACGCAGTATTTT
CASSQAWTTADTQYF
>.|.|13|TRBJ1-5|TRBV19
TGTGCCAGTAAGAGCGATCTTGTTCAGCCCCAGCATTTT
CASKSDLVQPQHF
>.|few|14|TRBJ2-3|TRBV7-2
TGTGCCAGCAGCCCAGATAATTATGGAGATACGCAGTATTTT
CASSPDNYGDTQYF
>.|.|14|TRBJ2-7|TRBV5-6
TGTGCCAGCAGCTCCCTTGGACGAACCTACGAGCAGTACTTC
CASSSLGRTYEQYF
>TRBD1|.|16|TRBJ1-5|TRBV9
TGTGCCAGCAGCGCCGGGACAGGCCTCAGCAATCAGCCCCAGCATTTT
CASSAGTGLSNQPQHF
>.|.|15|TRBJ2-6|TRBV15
TGTGCCACCAGCAGACCAGGTACCGGGGCCAACGTCCTGACTTTC
CATSRPGTGANVLTF
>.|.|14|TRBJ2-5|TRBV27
TGTGCCAGCAGTTCGGCCGGGGCCAAGAGGACCCAGTACTTC
CASSSAGAKRTQYF
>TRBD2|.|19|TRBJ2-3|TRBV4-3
TGCGCCAGCAGTCCCGGTTTAGGACTAGCGGGAGGACGCACGAATACGCAGTATTTT
CASSPGLGLAGGRTNTQYF
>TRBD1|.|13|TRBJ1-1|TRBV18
TGTGCCAGCTCATACGACAGGGACCTAGAAGCTTTCTTT
CASSYDRDLEAFF
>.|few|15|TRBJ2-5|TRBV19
TGTGCCAGTAGTACCTATCACAGGTACCAAGAGACCCAGTACTTC
CASSTYHRYQETQYF
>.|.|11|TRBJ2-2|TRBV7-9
TGTGCCAGCCAGCCGTCCGGGGAGCTGTTTTTT
CASQPSGELFF
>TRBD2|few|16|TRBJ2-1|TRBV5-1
TGCGCCAGCAGCCTCCAAGACAGCGGGACCTACAATGAGCAGTTCTTC
CASSLQDSGTYNEQFF
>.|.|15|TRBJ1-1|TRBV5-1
TGCGCCAGCAGCTTATCGGGGGGCGATGCGACTGAAGCTTTCTTT
CASSLSGGDATEAFF
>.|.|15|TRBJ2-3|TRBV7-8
TGTGCCAGCAGCGTCTCCCGGTTTGCCGCAGATACGCAGTATTTT
CASSVSRFAADTQYF
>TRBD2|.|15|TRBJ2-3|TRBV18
TGTGCCAGCTCACCACCGGCGGGAGAAACAGATACGCAGTATTTT
CASSPPAGETDTQYF
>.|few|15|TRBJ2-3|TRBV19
TGTGCCAGTAGGGTTCGGGGCAGACGCACAGATACGCAGTATTTT
CASRVRGRRTDTQYF
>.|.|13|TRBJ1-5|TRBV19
TGTGCCAGTAGTGAGGCAGGCAATCAGCCCCAGCATTTT
CASSEAGNQPQHF
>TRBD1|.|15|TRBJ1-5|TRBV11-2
TGTGCCAGCAGCGCGACAGGGACCACTAATCAGCCCCAGCATTTT
CASSATGTTNQPQHF
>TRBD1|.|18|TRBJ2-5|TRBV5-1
TGCGCCAGCAGCGTCGGACAGGGAGCAACCGCGTCCCAAGAGACCCAGTACTTC
CASSVGQGATASQETQYF
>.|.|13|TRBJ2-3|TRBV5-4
TGTGCCAGCAGCTTACAAGCCCGCGAGACGCAGTATTTT
CASSLQARETQYF
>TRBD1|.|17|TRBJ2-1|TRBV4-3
TGCGCCAGCAGCCAAGATAGGGGACAGGACTCCTACAATGAGCAGTTCTTC
CASSQDRGQDSYNEQFF
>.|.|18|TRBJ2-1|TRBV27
TGTGCCAGCAGTTTGGCGGGGCAGCAGATTAGCTCCTACAATGAGCAGTTCTTC
CASSLAGQQISSYNEQFF
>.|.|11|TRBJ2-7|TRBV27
TGTGCCACGGGACTTTTGTGGGAGCAGTACTTC
CATGLLWEQYF
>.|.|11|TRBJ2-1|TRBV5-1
TGCGCCAGCAGCCCGGCTAATGAGCAGTTCTTC
CASSPANEQFF
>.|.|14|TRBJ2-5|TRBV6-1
TGTGCCAGCAGTGAAGTGGAGGGGCGGGAGACCCAGTACTTC
CASSEVEGRETQYF
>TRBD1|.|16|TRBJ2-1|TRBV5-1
TGCGCCAGCAGCTTATTGGTGAGACAGGGAAACGATGAGCAGTTCTTC
CASSLLVRQGNDEQFF
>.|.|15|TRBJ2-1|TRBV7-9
TGTGCCAGCACCCACAGGGCGAGCTCCTACAATGAGCAGTTCTTC
CASTHRASSYNEQFF
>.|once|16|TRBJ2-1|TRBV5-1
TGCGCCAGCAGCCCGGGGCCGGATGCTCCCTACAATGAGCAGTTCTTC
CASSPGPDAPYNEQFF
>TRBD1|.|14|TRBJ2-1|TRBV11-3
TGTGCCAGCAGTCGAGGACAGGGTTACAATGAGCAGTTCTTC
CASSRGQGYNEQFF
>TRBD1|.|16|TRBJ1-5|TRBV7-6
TGTGCCAGCAGCCCGCGGACAGGGTCGGGTAATCAGCCCCAGCATTTT
CASSPRTGSGNQPQHF
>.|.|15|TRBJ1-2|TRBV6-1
TGTGCCAGCAATCGAGAACTCGCCCCTAACTATGGCTACACCTTC
CASNRELAPNYGYTF
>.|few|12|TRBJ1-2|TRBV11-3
TGTGCCAGCAGCTTTCGGGCAAACTCTGTGATCTTC
CASSFRANSVIF
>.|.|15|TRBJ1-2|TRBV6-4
TGTGCCAGCAGTGACTCGCGGGGAGGTTTCTATGGCTACACCTTC
CASSDSRGGFYGYTF